The 28 T cell receptor beta chains below were found in one sample sequenced in a study of metastatic and nonmetastatic thyroid tumors (TCRdb year 2020). No treatment had been received by any patient before thyroid surgery. The library was made by PCR. Sequencing was carried out with an Illumina HiSeq 4000. TCRdb reanalyzed the raw reads on its own, using fastp at Q25 for trimming and MiXCR for clone calling, and kept in-frame beta chains. A total of 21,000 or so clones appear in this sample, over 25% of them only once. 4.5% to 5.5% of the sample belongs to the ten largest clones. The sample consisted of tumor tissue. The origin of the receptors is a female donor with papillary thyroid cancer or a benign thyroid nodule (not recorded which). Some clones in this sample may be carry-over from other donors' samples.

This clone has a count of ten or more. The V and J genes are TRBV5-1 and TRBJ2-5; no clear D. Germline assignment: CDR1 SGHRS and CDR2 YFSETQ. Between the trimmed V and J ends, which lost 0 bases and 2 bases, there was a span of 17 bases. The CDR3 is 17 amino acids. The chain's CDR3 is CASSLAAGVFPQETQYF. The DNA of the CDR3 is TGCGCCAGCAGCTTGGCGGCAGGAGTCTTTCCTCAAGAGACCCAGTACTTC.

This clone was seen repeatedly, ten times or more. Other DNA sequences in the same sample also yield this CDR3. The rearrangement joins TRBV30 to TRBJ2-2; tentative D call: TRBD2 (5 bases). The CDR3 sequence is 13 residues long. Trimming took off 4 bases at V and 8 bases at J, with 14 bases between the two ends. The V gene's germline CDR1 is GTSNPN and CDR2 SVGIG (reference sequence). The CDR3 DNA reads as TGTGCCTGGACAGTCACTCGGGAAGGGGAGCTGTTTTTT. Translated, it gives CAWTVTREGELFF.

The CDR3 protein is CASSRGTGDTEAFF. The CDR3 DNA reads as TGTGCCAGCAGCCGAGGGACAGGTGACACTGAAGCTTTCTTT. J is TRBJ1-1 and V is TRBV6-1; 8 bases align to TRBD1. The ends lost 6 bases at V and 3 bases at J; junction bases unmatched: 6. Germline V gives CDR1 MNHNS, CDR2 SASEGT. The CDR3 is made up of 14 amino acids.

This clone ranks as medium-sized (0.01 to 0.1%). For the CDR3, the DNA is TGTGCCAGCAGTCCCCCAGCGGGTCTCACAGATACGCAGTATTTT. Its protein product is CASSPPAGLTDTQYF. V usage is TRBV28 and J usage is TRBJ2-3, with D perhaps matching TRBD2 (6 bases). The ends were cut back, 5 bases at V and 2 bases at J, with 14 bases in the middle. Germline V gene lookup returns CDR1 MDHEN and CDR2 SYDVKM. The CDR3 is 15 residues long.

In its sample, this clone was seen many times. The chain links TRBV7-2 to TRBJ2-5, with 11 nucleotides matching TRBD2. The ends lost 9 bases at V and 4 bases at J; junction bases unmatched: 7. CDR1 is SGHTA, CDR2 FQGNSA, per germline. This CDR3 comprises 14 residues. For the CDR3, the DNA is TGTGCCAGTACCGGGACTAGCGGTTTAGAGACCCAGTACTTC. This translates into CASTGTSGLETQYF.

This clone was seen only a few times. The chain has TRBV30 and TRBJ2-1; TRBD1 aligns across 9 bases. Per the germline V gene, CDR1 is GTSNPN and CDR2 is SVGIG (reference sequence). The CDR3 runs 14 residues. Losses at the gene ends were 4 bases for V and 7 bases for J; bases not matched to a gene: 8. CDR3 amino acids: CAWNRQGVRNEQFF. The DNA for the CDR3 is TGTGCCTGGAACAGACAGGGGGTAAGGAATGAGCAGTTCTTC.

This clone was detected a few times. CDR3 bases: TGTGCCAGCAGTTTAGGAGGGCCGGGAGGCACAGATACGCAGTATTTT. Translation: CASSLGGPGGTDTQYF. V usage is TRBV27 and J usage is TRBJ2-3; perhaps TRBD2 as D (6 bases). V lost 2 bases and J lost 1, with 13 bases in between. CDR3 length: 16 residues. CDR1 MNHEY and CDR2 SMNVEV come from the germline V gene (reference sequence).

This clone came up a few times. The chain uses TRBV6-2 or TRBV6-3 and TRBJ2-3; D remains ambiguous. The CDR3 contains 15 residues. Germline lookup yields CDR1 MNHEY and CDR2 SVGEGT. Trimming removed 2 bases at V and 0 bases at J, with 9 bases between. CDR3 sequence (DNA): TGTGCCAGCAGTTACCGGGTCAGTAGCACAGATACGCAGTATTTT. This sequence encodes CASSYRVSSTDTQYF.

At least ten counts were recorded for this clone. The J gene is TRBJ2-5, the V gene TRBV5-1; 8 bases agree with TRBD1. The V gene end was trimmed by 0 bases and the J gene end by 5 bases; junction bases not matched to a gene: 6. In germline, CDR1 is SGHRS, CDR2 YFSETQ. The CDR3 totals 15 residues. CDR3 nucleotides: TGCGCCAGCAGCTTGGTGGCAGGGGGCAAGGAGACCCAGTACTTC. Its protein product is CASSLVAGGKETQYF.

This clone was counted once. This chain joins TRBV11-2 and TRBJ2-7, with D unclear. The CDR3 totals 14 residues. Trimming shortened V by 0 bases and J by 3 bases, and 9 bases separated the two germline ends. Germline V lookup: CDR1 SGHAT, CDR2 FQNNGV. The CDR3 DNA reads as TGTGCCAGCAGCTTAGATCTGGGTAACTACGAGCAGTACTTC. It translates to CASSLDLGNYEQYF.

Many counts were recorded for this clone. V and J are TRBV11-2 and TRBJ2-2, with 8 bases fitting TRBD2. V shed 5 bases and J 6 bases; nucleotides not matched to a gene: 8. Per germline, CDR1 SGHAT and CDR2 FQNNGV. The CDR3 covers 15 residues. For the CDR3, the DNA is TGTGCCAGCAGCCCTAGCGGGCCTTCCCCCGGGGAGCTGTTTTTT. It specifies CASSPSGPSPGELFF.

The gene calls are TRBV20-1 and TRBJ1-2; a possible D gene is TRBD1 (6 bases). Germline CDR1 and CDR2: DFQATT and SNEGSKA (reference sequence). V shed 0 bases and J shed 7 bases, with 12 bases lying between them. This CDR3 contains 13 residues. This CDR3 reads CSARDRQASGYTF. CDR3 in DNA: TGCAGTGCTAGAGATCGACAGGCGAGTGGCTACACCTTC.

This clone was counted ten times or more. V is TRBV2 and J is TRBJ2-1, with 10 bases matching TRBD2. V was clipped by 2 bases and J by 1 base; unmatched bases: 2. The germline CDR1 and CDR2 sequences are SNHLY and FYNNEI. This CDR3 region has 16 residues. DNA of the CDR3: TGTGCCAGCAGTGAATGGACTAGCGGTTCCTACAATGAGCAGTTCTTC. Encoded protein: CASSEWTSGSYNEQFF.

In this sample, this clone turned up many times. The chain uses TRBV6-6 and TRBJ2-3; possible D gene TRBD2, 5 bases. This CDR3 has 14 amino acids. The germline V gene has CDR1 MNHNY and CDR2 SVGAGI (reference sequence). The germline V and J ends were trimmed by 2 bases and 3 bases, with 9 bases remaining between them. The CDR3 region has the DNA TGTGCCAGCAGTTACAGCCGAGGGACAGATACGCAGTATTTT. This gives the protein CASSYSRGTDTQYF.

Only a few counts were recorded for this clone. This rearrangement joins TRBV12-3 or TRBV12-4 to TRBJ2-3; D could derive from TRBD1 or TRBD2 (5 bases each). This CDR3 contains 16 residues. The ends were cut back, 5 bases at V and 2 bases at J, with 17 bases in the middle. CDR3 loop: CASSPGTEHITDTQYF. The CDR3 DNA follows: TGTGCCAGCAGTCCCGGGACGGAACATATCACAGATACGCAGTATTTT.

Comments on this clone: Mismatch with germline at one junction end may stem from a read error. Other DNA sequences from this sample encode an identical CDR3 as well. J is TRBJ2-2 and V is TRBV5-1; 9 bases map to TRBD1. Per the germline V gene, CDR1 is SGHRS and CDR2 is YFSETQ. CDR3 length equals 17 residues. The CDR3 spells CASSPMGGTGNTGELFF. CDR3 DNA sequence: TGCGCCAGCAGTCCGATGGGAGGGACAGGGAACACCGGGGAGTTGTTTTTT.

By its share, this clone is medium-sized (0.01 to 0.1%). The CDR3 DNA is TGTGCCAGCACCGACGGTCTTGGGCAGCCCCAGCATTTT. Amino acids: CASTDGLGQPQHF. The rearrangement uses TRBV6-1 and TRBJ1-5; D unclear. Trimming stripped 7 bases from V and 7 bases from J, with 14 bases between. This CDR3 has 13 amino acids. The germline gives CDR1 MNHNS, CDR2 SASEGT.

In this sample, this clone turned up a few times. The chain recombines TRBV28 with TRBJ2-1; D perhaps matches TRBD1 (5 bases). V was trimmed by 4 bases and J by 8 bases, leaving 15 bases between them. CDR1 is MDHEN, CDR2 SYDVKM, per germline. The CDR3 runs 14 residues. Written as DNA, the CDR3 is TGTGCCAGCAGTTCCTCGACAGCATGGTATGAGCAGTTCTTC. Its translation: CASSSSTAWYEQFF.

The V gene is TRBV5-1, the J gene TRBJ2-7; TRBD2 matches at 8 bases. The CDR3 contains 13 residues. From germline, CDR1 is SGHRS and CDR2 YFSETQ. J lost 0 bases, V lost 7 bases, and 3 bases had no gene match. CDR3: CASRGGSSYEQYF. CDR3 DNA: TGCGCCAGCCGGGGGGGCAGCTCCTACGAGCAGTACTTC. The full variable domain, completed using reference TRBV5-1 and TRBJ2-7, is KAGVTQTPRYLIKTRGQQVTLSCSPISGHRSVSWYQQTPGQGLQFLFEYFSETQRNKGNFPGRFSGRQFSNSRSEMNVSTLELGDSALYLCASRGGSSYEQYFGPGTRLTVT.

V usage is TRBV20-1 and J usage is TRBJ1-2; 8 bases map to TRBD1. Germline V gene lookup returns CDR1 DFQATT and CDR2 SNEGSKA (reference sequence). The CDR3 spans 13 residues. Trimming took 7 bases from V and 8 from J; bases not matched to a gene: 12. This chain's CDR3 is CSDRTGNGVGYTF. The CDR3 nucleotides are TGCAGTGACCGGACAGGGAATGGTGTCGGCTACACCTTC.

In its sample, this clone is medium-sized. The genes are TRBV5-1 and TRBJ1-2; D gene unclear. The germline V and J ends were trimmed by 0 bases and 1 base, with 4 bases remaining between them. The CDR3 totals 13 residues. Germline-derived CDR1 and CDR2 are SGHRS and YFSETQ. The CDR3 loop reads CASSLDGNYGYTF. DNA of the CDR3: TGCGCCAGCAGCTTGGACGGTAACTATGGCTACACCTTC.

The sample holds many counts of this clone. The chain links TRBV2 to TRBJ1-1, with unresolved D. In germline, CDR1 is SNHLY, CDR2 FYNNEI. The CDR3 is 12 residues long. Trimming took 7 bases from V and 1 from J, leaving 7 bases between them. This CDR3 reads CASKRRNTEAFF. CDR3 nucleotide sequence: TGTGCCAGCAAAAGGAGGAACACTGAAGCTTTCTTT.

There are a few counts of this clone. The V call is TRBV12-3 or TRBV12-4, the J call TRBJ2-1, with 12 bases fitting TRBD2. This CDR3 is built from 16 residues. V was pared by 6 bases and J by 9 bases, with 12 bases of the junction left unmatched. The CDR3 loop is CASSRSLAGGLGEQFF. The CDR3 region has the DNA TGTGCCAGCAGCCGCTCCCTAGCGGGGGGGCTAGGTGAGCAGTTCTTC.

On this clone itself: Compared with germline, one end of the junction differs, possibly owing to a read error. The genes are TRBV19 and TRBJ2-1; D not certain. This CDR3 spans 13 amino acids. Germline V gives CDR1 LNHDA, CDR2 SQIVND (reference sequence). The CDR3, as DNA: TGTACCAGTACTGGAATCTCCTACAATGAGCAGTTCTTC. Residues: CTSTGISYNEQFF.

This clone has more than one count but fewer than ten. A much more abundant neighbour one base away suggests this may be a read error. Other DNA sequences in the sample encode the same CDR3. This chain connects TRBV6-1 to TRBJ1-1; D is ambiguous. From germline, CDR1 is MNHNS and CDR2 SASEGT. The CDR3 runs 13 residues. The V end was cut by 3 bases, the J end by 7 bases, with 12 bases between. In DNA form, the CDR3 reads TGTGCCAGCAGTGACAAGGGAGGTAATGAAGCTTTCTTT. This encodes CASSDKGGNEAFF.

V gene TRBV6-2 or TRBV6-3 combines with J gene TRBJ2-7, with D tentatively TRBD1 (5 bases). The germline V gene encodes CDR1 MNHEY and CDR2 SVGEGT. The V gene lost 2 bases and the J gene lost 5 bases, with 10 bases spanning the gap. The CDR3 has 13 residues. The CDR3 bases are TGTGCCAGCAGTTACCAGGGATGGGACGAGCAGTACTTC. This translates into CASSYQGWDEQYF.

Sample share makes this clone medium-sized. The V and J genes are TRBV6-6 and TRBJ2-3; tentatively, D is TRBD2 (6 bases). The CDR3 covers 17 residues. Between the trimmed V and J ends, which lost 3 bases and 4 bases, there was a span of 20 bases. Germline loops: CDR1 MNHNY, CDR2 SVGAGI (reference sequence). Here the CDR3 DNA reads TGTGCCAGCAGTTATTCTGGCGTGCGGGGAGGCCCAGATACGCAGTATTTT. Protein product: CASSYSGVRGGPDTQYF.

The CDR3 sequence is CASSSIKGEDGVQFF. The CDR3, as DNA: TGCGCCAGCAGCTCCATTAAGGGGGAGGACGGGGTGCAGTTCTTC. The V and J genes are TRBV5-1 and TRBJ2-1; D may be TRBD1 or TRBD2 (6 bases each). The CDR3 loop spans 15 amino acids. Trimming stripped 3 bases from V and 12 bases from J, with 22 bases between. The germline gives CDR1 SGHRS, CDR2 YFSETQ.